The 10 T cell receptor beta chains below all came from one sample that was sequenced in a study of T cells in Graves' hyperthyroidism and ophthalmopathy. RNA transcripts yielded amplified TCR beta CDR3 regions. HTBI primers were employed in a first-round RT-PCR of the TCR CDR3. TCRdb analysed the multiplex PCR reads with MiXCR anew, one entry per CDR3 protein. The table includes about 640,000 distinct CDR3 sequences, about a fifth detected once. Sequencing was performed on blood. Receptors were obtained from a man aged 25 to 40 with Graves' ophthalmopathy.

The table lists this clonotype with many counts. The chain uses TRBV2 and TRBJ1-4, with 7 bases lining up with TRBD1. Germline V CDR1 and CDR2: SNHLY, FYNNEI. J lost 7 bases, V lost 6 bases, and 20 bases had no gene match. The CDR3 loop spans 18 amino acids. This chain's CDR3 is CASRGTVTNPSLGEKLFF. The CDR3 region has the DNA TGTGCCAGCAGGGGGACAGTGACTAACCCATCCTTGGGTGAAAAACTGTTTTTT.

This clonotype was found a few times. This chain connects TRBV28 to TRBJ2-5, with no clear D. The V gene lost 4 bases and the J gene lost 7 bases, with 10 bases spanning the gap. CDR1 and CDR2 from the germline V gene are MDHEN and SYDVKM. The CDR3 spans 12 residues. CDR3 DNA: TGTGCCAGCAGTTCCAAAGTGCGGACCCAGTACTTC. Its protein is CASSSKVRTQYF.

The sample holds a few counts of this clonotype. The V call is TRBV11-3, the J call TRBJ2-5, with no clear D. The CDR3 length is 17 residues. Germline assignment: CDR1 SGHNT and CDR2 YENEEA. V gave up 3 bases and J gave up 5 bases, with 22 bases separating them. The CDR3 DNA follows: TGTGCCAGCAGCTTGGAAAAGGGTGAAAAAGTGGGGGAGACCCAGTACTTC. Its translation is CASSLEKGEKVGETQYF. Complete variable domain (other parts from reference TRBV11-3 and TRBJ2-5): EAGVVQSPRYKIIEKKQPVAFWCNPISGHNTLYWYLQNLGQGPELLIRYENEEAVDDSQLPKDRFSAERLKGVDSTLKIQPAELGDSAVYLCASSLEKGEKVGETQYFGPGTRLLVL.

The chain joins TRBV10-3 to TRBJ1-2, with D hard to call. This CDR3 region has 12 residues. The V end was cut by 4 bases, the J end by 7 bases, with 10 bases between. Germline loops: CDR1 ENHRY, CDR2 SYGVKD. CDR3 in amino acids: CAISGGGIGYTF. In DNA form, the CDR3 reads TGTGCCATCAGTGGAGGAGGGATTGGCTACACCTTC.

V gene TRBV30 combines with J gene TRBJ1-1; TRBD1 agrees at 8 bases. Germline CDR1 is GTSNPN and CDR2 is SVGIG (reference sequence). V shed 3 bases and J 6 bases; nucleotides not matched to a gene: 9. The CDR3 loop spans 14 amino acids. The CDR3 region is CAWSPGGGGAEAFF. CDR3 DNA: TGTGCCTGGAGCCCAGGGGGCGGAGGAGCTGAAGCTTTCTTT.

This clonotype was counted ten times or more. The V gene is TRBV12-3 or TRBV12-4, the J gene TRBJ2-5; the match to TRBD1 covers 8 bases. Trimming took 6 bases from V and 4 from J; bases not matched to a gene: 7. CDR3 size: 14 residues. The CDR3 reads CASRSRTGTETQYF. Written as DNA, the CDR3 is TGTGCCAGCAGGTCCAGGACAGGGACAGAGACCCAGTACTTC.

Regarding this clonotype: A much larger clone differs from this one at a single base, so this may be a read error. This rearrangement joins TRBV28 to TRBJ1-1, with D uncertain. Germline V gives CDR1 MDHEN, CDR2 SYDVKM. The CDR3 runs to 11 residues. With 8 bases removed from V and 4 bases from J, the gap between germline ends came to 8 bases. In DNA form, the CDR3 reads TGTGCCAGCGGGGAGGGCACTGAAGCTTTCTTT. It yields the protein CASGEGTEAFF.

The V gene is TRBV29-1, the J gene TRBJ2-2, with TRBD1 matching over 9 bases. V lost 6 bases to trimming and J lost 6 bases; unmatched junction nucleotides: 5. The CDR3 length is 13 residues. Germline lookup yields CDR1 SQVTM and CDR2 ANQGSEA. Written as DNA, the CDR3 is TGCAGCGTGGGACAGGGAATTTCCGGGGAGCTGTTTTTT. Translated: CSVGQGISGELFF.

This clonotype has just a few counts. V and J are TRBV6-1 and TRBJ2-1, with 13 bases fitting TRBD2. V lost 4 bases, J lost 6 bases, and 3 bases stayed unmatched. The CDR3 runs to 15 residues. Looked up from germline, CDR1 is MNHNS and CDR2 is SASEGT. This CDR3 is CASSGRTSGSNEQFF. DNA of the CDR3: TGTGCCAGCAGTGGTCGGACTAGCGGGAGCAATGAGCAGTTCTTC.

V is TRBV3-1 and J is TRBJ2-7; tentatively, D is TRBD2 (6 bases). The CDR3 is 16 amino acids. V lost 4 bases, J lost 4 bases, and 20 bases lay in between. Per germline, CDR1 LGHDT and CDR2 YNNKEL (reference sequence). CDR3 residues: CASSLQDRDSLYEQYF. The DNA for the CDR3 is TGTGCCAGCAGCCTCCAAGACCGGGACTCACTTTACGAGCAGTACTTC.